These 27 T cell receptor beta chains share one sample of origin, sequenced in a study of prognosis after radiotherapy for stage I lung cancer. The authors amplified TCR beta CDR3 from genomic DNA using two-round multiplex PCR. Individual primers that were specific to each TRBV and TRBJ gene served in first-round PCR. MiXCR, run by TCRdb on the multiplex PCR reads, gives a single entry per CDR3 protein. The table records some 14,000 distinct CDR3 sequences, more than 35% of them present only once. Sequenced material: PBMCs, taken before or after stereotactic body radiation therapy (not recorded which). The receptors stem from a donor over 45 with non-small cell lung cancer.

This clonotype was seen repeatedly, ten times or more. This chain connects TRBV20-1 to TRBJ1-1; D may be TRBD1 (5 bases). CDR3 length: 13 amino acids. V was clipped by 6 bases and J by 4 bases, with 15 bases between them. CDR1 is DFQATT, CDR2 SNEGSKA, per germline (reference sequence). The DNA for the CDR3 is TGCAGTGCAAGGGACGGCAGGCTCACTGAAGCTTTCTTT. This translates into CSARDGRLTEAFF.

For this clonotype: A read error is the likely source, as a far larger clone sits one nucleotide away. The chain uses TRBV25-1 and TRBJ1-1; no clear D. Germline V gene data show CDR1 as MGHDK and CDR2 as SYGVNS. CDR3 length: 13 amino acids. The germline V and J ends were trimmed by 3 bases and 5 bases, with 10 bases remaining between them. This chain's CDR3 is CASSDGVGTEAFF. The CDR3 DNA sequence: TGTGCCAGCAGTGATGGGGTAGGTACTGAAGCTTTCTTT.

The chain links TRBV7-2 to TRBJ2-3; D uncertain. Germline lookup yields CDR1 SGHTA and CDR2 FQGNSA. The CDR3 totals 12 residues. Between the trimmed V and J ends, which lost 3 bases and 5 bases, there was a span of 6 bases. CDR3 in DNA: TGTGCCAGCAGCTTGAGGAGAGATACGCAGTATTTT. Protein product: CASSLRRDTQYF.

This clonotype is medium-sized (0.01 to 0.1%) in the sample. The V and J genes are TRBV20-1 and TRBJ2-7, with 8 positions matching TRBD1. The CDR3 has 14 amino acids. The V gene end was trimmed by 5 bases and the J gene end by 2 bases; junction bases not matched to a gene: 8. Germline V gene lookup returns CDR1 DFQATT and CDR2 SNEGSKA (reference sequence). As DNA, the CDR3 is TGCAGTGCTGTGGAAGGACAGGGAACCTACGAGCAGTACTTC. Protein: CSAVEGQGTYEQYF.

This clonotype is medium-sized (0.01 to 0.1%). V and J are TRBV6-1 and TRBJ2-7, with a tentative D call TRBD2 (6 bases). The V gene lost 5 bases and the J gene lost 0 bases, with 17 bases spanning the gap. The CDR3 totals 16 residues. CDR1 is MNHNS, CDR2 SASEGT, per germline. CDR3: CASSPLGTDYSYEQYF. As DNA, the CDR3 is TGTGCCAGCAGTCCACTAGGGACTGACTACTCCTACGAGCAGTACTTC.

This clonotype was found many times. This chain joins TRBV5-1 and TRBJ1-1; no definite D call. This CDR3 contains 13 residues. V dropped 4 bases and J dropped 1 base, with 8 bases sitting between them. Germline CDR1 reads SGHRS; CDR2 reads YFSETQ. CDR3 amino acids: CASSPDGNTEAFF. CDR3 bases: TGCGCCAGCAGCCCGGACGGGAACACTGAAGCTTTCTTT.

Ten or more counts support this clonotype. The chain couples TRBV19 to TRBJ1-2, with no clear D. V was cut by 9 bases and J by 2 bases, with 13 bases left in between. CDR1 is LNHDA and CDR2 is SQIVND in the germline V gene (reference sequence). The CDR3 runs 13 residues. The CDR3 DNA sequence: TGTGCCAGCAGACGGAGCCTAAACTATGGCTACACCTTC. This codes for CASRRSLNYGYTF.

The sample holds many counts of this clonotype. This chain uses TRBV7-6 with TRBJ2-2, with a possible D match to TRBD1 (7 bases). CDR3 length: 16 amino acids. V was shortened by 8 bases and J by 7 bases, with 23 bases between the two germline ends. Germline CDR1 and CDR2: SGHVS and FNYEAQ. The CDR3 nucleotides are TGTGCCAGCGCCTTGGCCGGAGGGGGCGCGGGCGGGGAGCTGTTTTTT. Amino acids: CASALAGGGAGGELFF.

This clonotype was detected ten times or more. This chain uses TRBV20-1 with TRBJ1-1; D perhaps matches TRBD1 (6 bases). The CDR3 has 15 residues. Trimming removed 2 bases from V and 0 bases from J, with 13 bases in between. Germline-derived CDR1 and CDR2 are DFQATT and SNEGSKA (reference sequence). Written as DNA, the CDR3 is TGCAGTGCTAGAAAAGTAGGGGGATTGAACACTGAAGCTTTCTTT. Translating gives CSARKVGGLNTEAFF.

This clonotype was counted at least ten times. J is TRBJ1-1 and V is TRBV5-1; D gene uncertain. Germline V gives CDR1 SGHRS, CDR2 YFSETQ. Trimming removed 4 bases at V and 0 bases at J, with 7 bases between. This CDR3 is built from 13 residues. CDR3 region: CASSTEMNTEAFF. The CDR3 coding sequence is TGCGCCAGCAGCACTGAAATGAACACTGAAGCTTTCTTT. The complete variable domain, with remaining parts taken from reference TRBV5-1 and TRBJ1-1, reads KAGVTQTPRYLIKTRGQQVTLSCSPISGHRSVSWYQQTPGQGLQFLFEYFSETQRNKGNFPGRFSGRQFSNSRSEMNVSTLELGDSALYLCASSTEMNTEAFFGQGTRLTVV.

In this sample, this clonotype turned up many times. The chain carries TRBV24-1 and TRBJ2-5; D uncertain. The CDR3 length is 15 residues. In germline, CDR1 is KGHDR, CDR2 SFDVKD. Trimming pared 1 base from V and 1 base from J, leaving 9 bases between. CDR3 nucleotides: TGTGCCACCAGTGATTTTGGGGAATCCCAAGAGACCCAGTACTTC. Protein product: CATSDFGESQETQYF.

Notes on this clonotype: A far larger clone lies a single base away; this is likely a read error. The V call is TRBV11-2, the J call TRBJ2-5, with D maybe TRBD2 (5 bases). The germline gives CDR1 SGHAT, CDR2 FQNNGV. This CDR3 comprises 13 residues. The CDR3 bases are TGTGCCAGCAGCAACACTAGATTCAATGAGAAGTTCTTC. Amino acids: CASSNTRFNEKFF.

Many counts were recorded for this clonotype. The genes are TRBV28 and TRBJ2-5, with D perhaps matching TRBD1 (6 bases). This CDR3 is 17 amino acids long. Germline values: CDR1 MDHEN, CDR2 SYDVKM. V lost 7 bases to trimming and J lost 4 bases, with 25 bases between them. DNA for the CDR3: TGTGCCAGCATCTCTCTAGGGGACATACTCACTGGAGAGACCCAGTACTTC. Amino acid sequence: CASISLGDILTGETQYF.

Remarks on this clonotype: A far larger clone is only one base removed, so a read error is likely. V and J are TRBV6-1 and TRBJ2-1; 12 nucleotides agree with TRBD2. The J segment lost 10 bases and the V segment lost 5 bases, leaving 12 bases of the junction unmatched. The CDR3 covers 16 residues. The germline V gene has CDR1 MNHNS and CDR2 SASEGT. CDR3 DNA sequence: TGTGCCAGCAGTCTACCCAGGACTAGCGGGGTTGACGAGCAGTTCTTC. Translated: CASSLPRTSGVDEQFF.

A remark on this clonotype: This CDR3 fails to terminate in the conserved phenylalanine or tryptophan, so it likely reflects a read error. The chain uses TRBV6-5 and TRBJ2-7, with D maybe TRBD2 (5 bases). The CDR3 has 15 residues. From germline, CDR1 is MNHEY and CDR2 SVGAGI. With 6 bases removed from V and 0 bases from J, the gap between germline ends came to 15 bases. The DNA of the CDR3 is TGTGCCAGCAGCTACGGCGGGTCAAACTCCTACGAGCAGTACTCC. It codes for CASSYGGSNSYEQYS.

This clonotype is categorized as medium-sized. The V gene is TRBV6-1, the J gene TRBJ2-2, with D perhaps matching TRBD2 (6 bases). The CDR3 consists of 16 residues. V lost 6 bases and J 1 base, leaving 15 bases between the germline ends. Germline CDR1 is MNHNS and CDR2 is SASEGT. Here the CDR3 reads CASSETGTGNTGELFF. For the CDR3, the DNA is TGTGCCAGCAGCGAAACCGGGACTGGGAACACCGGGGAGCTGTTTTTT.

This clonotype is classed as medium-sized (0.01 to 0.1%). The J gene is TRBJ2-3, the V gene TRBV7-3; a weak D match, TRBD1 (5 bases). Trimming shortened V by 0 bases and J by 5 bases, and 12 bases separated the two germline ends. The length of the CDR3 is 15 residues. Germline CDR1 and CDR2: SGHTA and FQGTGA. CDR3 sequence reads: CASSLTPLGEDTQYF. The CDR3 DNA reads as TGTGCCAGCAGCTTAACTCCGCTAGGGGAAGATACGCAGTATTTT.

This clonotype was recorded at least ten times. As DNA, the CDR3 is TGTGCCAGCTCACCATCGGCGACAGAAGCTTTCTTT. Protein sequence: CASSPSATEAFF. The chain has TRBV18 and TRBJ1-1; D ambiguous. Germline assignment: CDR1 KGHSH and CDR2 LQKENI. The CDR3 length is 12 residues. V was cut by 2 bases and J by 8 bases, with 9 bases left in between.

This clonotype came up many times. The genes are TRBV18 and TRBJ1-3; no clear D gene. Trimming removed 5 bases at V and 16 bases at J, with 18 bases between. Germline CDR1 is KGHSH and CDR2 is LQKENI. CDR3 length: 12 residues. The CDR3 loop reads CASSTGSLEFYF. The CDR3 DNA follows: TGTGCCAGCTCAACGGGGAGTTTGGAGTTCTATTTT.

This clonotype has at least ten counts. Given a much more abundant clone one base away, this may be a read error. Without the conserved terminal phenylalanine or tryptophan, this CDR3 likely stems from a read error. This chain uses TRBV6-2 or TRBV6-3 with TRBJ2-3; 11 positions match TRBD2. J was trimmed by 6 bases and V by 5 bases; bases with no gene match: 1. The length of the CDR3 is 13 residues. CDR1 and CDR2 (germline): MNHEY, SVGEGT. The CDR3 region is CASSGLAGDTQYL. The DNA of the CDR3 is TGTGCCAGCAGTGGACTAGCGGGTGATACGCAGTATCTT.

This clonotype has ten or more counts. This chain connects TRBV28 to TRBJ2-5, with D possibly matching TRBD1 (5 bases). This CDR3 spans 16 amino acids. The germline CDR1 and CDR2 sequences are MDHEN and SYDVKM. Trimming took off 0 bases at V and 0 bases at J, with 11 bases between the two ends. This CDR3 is CASSLWAGLYQETQYF. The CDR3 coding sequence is TGTGCCAGCAGTTTATGGGCAGGGCTGTACCAAGAGACCCAGTACTTC.

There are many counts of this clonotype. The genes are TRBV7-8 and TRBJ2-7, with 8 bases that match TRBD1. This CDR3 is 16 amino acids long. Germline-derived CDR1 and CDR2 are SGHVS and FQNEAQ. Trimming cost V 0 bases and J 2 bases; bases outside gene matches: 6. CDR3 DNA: TGTGCCAGCAGCTTAGCAATTTACAGGGGGGCCTACGAGCAGTACTTC. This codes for CASSLAIYRGAYEQYF. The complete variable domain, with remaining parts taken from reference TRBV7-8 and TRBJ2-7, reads GAGVSQSPRYKVAKRGQDVALRCDPISGHVSLFWYQQALGQGPEFLTYFQNEAQLDKSGLPSDRFFAERPEGSVSTLKIQRTQQEDSAVYLCASSLAIYRGAYEQYFGPGTRLTVT.

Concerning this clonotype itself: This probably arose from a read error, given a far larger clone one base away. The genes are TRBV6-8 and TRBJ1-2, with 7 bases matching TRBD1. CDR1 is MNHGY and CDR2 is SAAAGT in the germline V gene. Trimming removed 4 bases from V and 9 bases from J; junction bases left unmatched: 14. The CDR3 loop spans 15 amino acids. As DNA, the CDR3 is TGTGCCAGCAGTTCCCCACACGACAGGGACCCCTGCTACACCTTC. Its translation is CASSSPHDRDPCYTF.

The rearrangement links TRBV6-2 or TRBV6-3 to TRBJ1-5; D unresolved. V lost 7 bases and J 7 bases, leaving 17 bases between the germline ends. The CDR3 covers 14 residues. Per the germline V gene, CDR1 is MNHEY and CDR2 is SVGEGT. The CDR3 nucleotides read TGTGCCAGCACTCCCAGTCGGGCGGGACAGCCCCAGCATTTT. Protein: CASTPSRAGQPQHF.

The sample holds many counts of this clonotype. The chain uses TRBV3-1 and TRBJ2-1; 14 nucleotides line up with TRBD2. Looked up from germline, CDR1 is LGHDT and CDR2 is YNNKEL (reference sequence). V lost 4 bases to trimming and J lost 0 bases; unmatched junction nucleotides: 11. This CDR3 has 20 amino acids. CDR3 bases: TGTGCCAGCAGCCCCCGAGGACTAGCGGGGGGCCACCGCTCCTACAATGAGCAGTTCTTC. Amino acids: CASSPRGLAGGHRSYNEQFF.

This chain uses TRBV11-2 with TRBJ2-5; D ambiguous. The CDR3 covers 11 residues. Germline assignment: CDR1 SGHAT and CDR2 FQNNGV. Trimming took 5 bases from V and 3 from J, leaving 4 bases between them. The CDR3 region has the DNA TGTGCCAGCAGCACCGAAGAGACCCAGTACTTC. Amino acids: CASSTEETQYF. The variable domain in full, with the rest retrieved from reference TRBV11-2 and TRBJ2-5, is EAGVAQSPRYKIIEKRQSVAFWCNPISGHATLYWYQQILGQGPKLLIQFQNNGVVDDSQLPKDRFSAERLKGVDSTLKIQPAKLEDSAVYLCASSTEETQYFGPGTRLLVL.

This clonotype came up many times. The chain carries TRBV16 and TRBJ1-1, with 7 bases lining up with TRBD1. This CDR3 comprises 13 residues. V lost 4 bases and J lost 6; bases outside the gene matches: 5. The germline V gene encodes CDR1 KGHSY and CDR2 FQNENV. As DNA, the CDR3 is TGTGCCAGCAGCCCTAACAGGGGACCTGAAGCTTTCTTT. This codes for CASSPNRGPEAFF. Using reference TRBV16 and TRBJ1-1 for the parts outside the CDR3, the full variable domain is GEEVAQTPKHLVRGEGQKAKLYCAPIKGHSYVFWYQQVLKNEFKFLISFQNENVFDETGMPKERFSAKCLPNSPCSLEIQATKLEDSAVYFCASSPNRGPEAFFGQGTRLTVV.